The 29 T cell receptor beta chains reported below all come from one sample, sequenced in a study of response to subunit inactivated influenza vaccine (dated by TCRdb to 2017 to 2018). Receptor libraries were prepared by RT-PCR. The sample was run on an Illumina HiSeq 2500. TCRdb trimmed public reads at Q25 via fastp, called clones via MiXCR and kept in-frame beta chains. CDR3 protein sequences are deduplicated, and each keeps its most common genes and DNA. Recorded for this sample are some 540,000 distinct CDR3 sequences; roughly 25% of them occurred a single time. The top ten clones comprise approximately 2.9% of the sample. These data were likewise used in another study, on T cells expressing NK-cell markers. The second source states: 5'RACE template switching, by which a universal primer site and unique molecular identifiers were added, was used to make TCR beta cDNA libraries.

The specimen was CD4+ T cells sorted from PBMCs, collected 11 to 12 days after vaccination. Receptors were obtained from a man aged 45-65 years who received an inactivated influenza vaccine. Donor details come from another sample of the same person, matched by shared clones.

The chain employs TRBV18 and TRBJ2-2; D unresolved. Between the trimmed V and J ends, which lost 2 bases and 1 base, there was a span of 8 bases. Germline assignment: CDR1 KGHSH and CDR2 LQKENI. The CDR3 has 15 amino acids. The CDR3 region is CASSPLPLNTGELFF. The CDR3 DNA follows: TGTGCCAGCTCACCATTACCACTGAACACCGGGGAGCTGTTTTTT.

The J gene is TRBJ2-1, the V gene TRBV10-3; D is perhaps TRBD1 or TRBD2 (5 bases each). Germline lookup yields CDR1 ENHRY and CDR2 SYGVKD. Deletions cut 7 bases from V and 15 bases from J, with 25 bases between. This CDR3 contains 14 residues. The CDR3 DNA reads TGTGCCATCACCTCGGAGCCCCTCGAGGGGAGAGCGTTCTTC. This gives the protein CAITSEPLEGRAFF.

The chain recombines TRBV7-3 with TRBJ2-3, with 8 bases fitting TRBD2. The CDR3 contains 15 residues. The V segment lost 1 base and the J segment 6 bases; nucleotides outside the gene matches: 6. Germline V CDR1 and CDR2: SGHTA, FQGTGA. CDR3 loop: CASSLIGRAWDTQYF. CDR3 coding DNA: TGTGCCAGCAGCTTAATCGGGAGGGCCTGGGATACGCAGTATTTT.

This clonotype was seen more than once but under ten times. CDR3 sequence reads: CASSPGQNNEQFF. For the CDR3, the DNA is TGCGCCAGCAGCCCGGGACAGAACAATGAGCAGTTCTTC. The chain joins TRBV5-1 to TRBJ2-1; 7 nucleotides align to TRBD1. The J segment lost 5 bases and the V segment lost 4 bases, leaving 3 bases of the junction unmatched. This CDR3 has 13 residues. Germline loops: CDR1 SGHRS, CDR2 YFSETQ.

This sequence joins TRBV15 and TRBJ1-3, with D possibly being TRBD1 (6 bases). Trimming stripped 0 bases from V and 8 bases from J, with 11 bases between. Germline V CDR1 and CDR2: LNHNV, YYDKDF (reference sequence). This CDR3 region has 14 residues. Here the CDR3 DNA reads TGTGCCACCAGCAGAGATCGGGGGGCTTACACCATATATTTT. Its protein product is CATSRDRGAYTIYF.

The chain combines TRBV7-6 with TRBJ2-5; TRBD1 agrees at 7 bases. This CDR3 has 12 residues. Germline V lookup: CDR1 SGHVS, CDR2 FNYEAQ. V dropped 9 bases and J dropped 5; count of bases not matched to a gene: 6. The CDR3 DNA is TGTGCCAGTTCCAGGGGGAAGGAGACCCAGTACTTC. This gives the protein CASSRGKETQYF.

There are a few counts of this clonotype. The V call is TRBV4-1, the J call TRBJ2-3; maybe TRBD1 (6 bases). Germline V gene sequence: CDR1 MGHRA, CDR2 YSYEKL. The CDR3 extends over 16 amino acids. V lost 4 bases to trimming and J lost 4 bases, with 18 bases between them. The CDR3 region is CASSRRAGVSADTQYF. The CDR3 coding sequence is TGCGCCAGCAGCCGAAGGGCAGGGGTTTCGGCAGATACGCAGTATTTT.

The chain uses TRBV18 and TRBJ2-7; TRBD1 matches at 11 bases. Trimming removed 3 bases from V and 6 bases from J; junction bases left unmatched: 7. Germline V gives CDR1 KGHSH, CDR2 LQKENI. CDR3 length: 15 amino acids. The CDR3 region has the DNA TGTGCCAGCTCACCTCTCGGGGACAGGGGGTTCGAGCAGTACTTC. This codes for CASSPLGDRGFEQYF. Looking up the rest from reference TRBV18 and TRBJ2-7 gives the full variable domain: NAGVMQNPRHLVRRRGQEARLRCSPMKGHSHVYWYRQLPEEGLKFMVYLQKENIIDESGMPKERFSAEFPKEGPSILRIQQVVRGDSAAYFCASSPLGDRGFEQYFGPGTRLTVT.

V usage is TRBV6-2 or TRBV6-3 and J usage is TRBJ2-7; the D gene is possibly TRBD2 (6 bases). Matching the DNA end better, TRBJ2-1 makes the J call doubtful. Germline CDR1 and CDR2: MNHEY and SVGEGT. The CDR3 is made up of 11 amino acids. In nucleotides, the CDR3 is TGTGCCAGTACGGAGGGCTACGAGCAGTTCTTC. Its translation is CASTEGYEQFF.

This clonotype was found a few times. CDR3 amino acids: CSARNPLGTEAFF. DNA of the CDR3: TGCAGTGCTAGAAATCCACTTGGGACTGAAGCTTTCTTT. V and J are TRBV20-1 and TRBJ1-1; D remains ambiguous. This CDR3 contains 13 residues. Germline lookup yields CDR1 DFQATT and CDR2 SNEGSKA (reference sequence). V was pared by 2 bases and J by 5 bases, with 12 bases between.

This sequence joins TRBV2 and TRBJ1-4; no reliable D call. The V gene's germline CDR1 is SNHLY and CDR2 FYNNEI. CDR3 size: 14 residues. V was shortened by 4 bases and J by 4 bases, with 10 bases between the two germline ends. CDR3 amino acids: CASSVPTINEKLFF. The CDR3 bases are TGTGCCAGCAGTGTACCGACAATTAATGAAAAACTGTTTTTT.

In its sample, this clonotype was seen a few times. This chain uses TRBV20-1 with TRBJ2-7, with D uncertain. The V gene's germline CDR1 is DFQATT and CDR2 SNEGSKA (reference sequence). The CDR3 is 12 amino acids. In nucleotides, the CDR3 is TGCAGCGCCCAAGACGGATACTACGAGCAGTACTTC. It is translated as CSAQDGYYEQYF.

This sequence joins TRBV5-1 and TRBJ1-1; D remains ambiguous. The CDR3 covers 15 residues. V was trimmed by 1 base and J by 5 bases, leaving 15 bases between them. The germline V gene has CDR1 SGHRS and CDR2 YFSETQ. This chain's CDR3 is CASSLSLGRVTEAFF. In nucleotides, the CDR3 is TGCGCCAGCAGCTTGAGCCTAGGACGTGTGACTGAAGCTTTCTTT.

This clonotype was counted only a few times. The chain couples TRBV3-1 to TRBJ1-1, with no clear D. The CDR3 covers 14 residues. CDR1 and CDR2 (germline): LGHDT, YNNKEL (reference sequence). The germline V and J ends were trimmed by 5 bases and 3 bases, with 13 bases remaining between them. DNA for the CDR3: TGTGCCAGCAGCGGGGTCAGGCCCCACACTGAAGCTTTCTTT. Translating it yields CASSGVRPHTEAFF.

The chain links TRBV4-3 to TRBJ2-3, with D possibly matching TRBD1 (6 bases). The germline V and J ends were trimmed by 1 base and 0 bases, with 14 bases remaining between them. Germline V lookup: CDR1 LGHNA, CDR2 YSLEER. This CDR3 has 17 amino acids. CDR3 residues: CASSQGLGGRSTDTQYF. CDR3 nucleotide sequence: TGCGCCAGCAGCCAAGGTTTAGGGGGACGTAGCACAGATACGCAGTATTTT.

This clonotype was observed a handful of times. The chain has TRBV7-2 and TRBJ2-7, with TRBD2 matching over 16 bases. V lost 5 bases to trimming and J lost 2 bases; unmatched junction nucleotides: 6. The V gene's germline CDR1 is SGHTA and CDR2 FQGNSA. The CDR3 runs 17 residues. CDR3 DNA: TGTGCCAGCAGCCTGGGACTAGCGGGGGGGTCAGCCTACGAGCAGTACTTC. This codes for CASSLGLAGGSAYEQYF. Complete variable domain (other parts from reference TRBV7-2 and TRBJ2-7): GAGVSQSPSNKVTEKGKDVELRCDPISGHTALYWYRQSLGQGLEFLIYFQGNSAPDKSGLPSDRFSAERTGGSVSTLTIQRTQQEDSAVYLCASSLGLAGGSAYEQYFGPGTRLTVT.

In its sample, this clonotype was seen a few times. This chain uses TRBV5-1 with TRBJ2-3; no clear D gene. The CDR3 totals 16 residues. Trimming took off 0 bases at V and 2 bases at J, with 13 bases between the two ends. The germline gives CDR1 SGHRS, CDR2 YFSETQ. In DNA form, the CDR3 reads TGCGCCAGCAGCTTGGGACAACCGTACGCCACAGATACGCAGTATTTT. The encoded protein is CASSLGQPYATDTQYF.

This clonotype has just a few counts. The genes are TRBV20-1 and TRBJ2-7; 7 bases agree with TRBD2. The CDR3 consists of 14 residues. Germline CDR1 reads DFQATT; CDR2 reads SNEGSKA (reference sequence). The ends lost 6 bases at V and 3 bases at J; junction bases unmatched: 11. The CDR3 DNA is TGCAGTGCCAGGACTCCAGCGGGAAACTACGAGCAGTACTTC. This translates into CSARTPAGNYEQYF.

This clonotype was recorded a few times. The gene calls are TRBV7-8 and TRBJ2-5; 8 nucleotides align to TRBD2. The junction had 7 bases not matched to a gene; V was cut back by 4 bases and J by 0 bases. The CDR3 contains 16 residues. Germline CDR1 is SGHVS and CDR2 is FQNEAQ. CDR3 residues: CASSSGGALYQETQYF. The CDR3 nucleotides are TGTGCCAGCAGCTCCGGGGGGGCCTTGTACCAAGAGACCCAGTACTTC.

The V gene is TRBV20-1, the J gene TRBJ1-1; 7 bases agree with TRBD1. The germline V gene encodes CDR1 DFQATT and CDR2 SNEGSKA (reference sequence). V gave up 1 base and J gave up 1 base; unmatched junction bases: 9. This CDR3 spans 16 amino acids. The DNA for the CDR3 is TGCAGTGCTAGAGGAGGGACAGAACGATCGAACACTGAAGCTTTCTTT. This encodes CSARGGTERSNTEAFF.

The J gene is TRBJ1-1, the V gene TRBV7-9; weak D call: TRBD1 (6 bases). Trimming stripped 4 bases from V and 4 bases from J, with 16 bases between. This CDR3 comprises 15 residues. The germline CDR1 and CDR2 sequences are SEHNR and FQNEAQ (reference sequence). This CDR3 is CASSSYLGGSTEAFF. CDR3 bases: TGTGCCAGCAGCTCTTACCTAGGGGGGAGCACTGAAGCTTTCTTT.

The chain is built from TRBV27 and TRBJ2-1; D may be TRBD1 or TRBD2 (6 bases each). Deletions cut 3 bases from V and 9 bases from J, with 21 bases between. Germline assignment: CDR1 MNHEY and CDR2 SMNVEV (reference sequence). The CDR3 loop spans 16 amino acids. The DNA for the CDR3 is TGTGCCAGCAGTTTGGGGGCGGGGAGCCTTAACGGTGAGCAGTTCTTC. Encoded protein: CASSLGAGSLNGEQFF.

This clonotype was seen more than once but under ten times. This sequence joins TRBV20-1 and TRBJ2-3, with D perhaps matching TRBD2 (7 bases). Germline loops: CDR1 DFQATT, CDR2 SNEGSKA (reference sequence). V lost 3 bases, J lost 7 bases, and 17 bases lay in between. The CDR3 covers 14 residues. The CDR3 bases are TGCAGTGCTAGGGGGGGGCGGGGTTGGAATACGCAGTATTTT. It specifies CSARGGRGWNTQYF.

The chain carries TRBV30 and TRBJ2-3; perhaps D is TRBD1 or TRBD2 (5 bases each). Trimming pared 4 bases from V and 2 bases from J, leaving 19 bases between. The germline V gene encodes CDR1 GTSNPN and CDR2 SVGIG (reference sequence). The CDR3 is 16 amino acids. CDR3 DNA sequence: TGTGCCTGGAAGACACCGTCAGGGAGACTCACAGATACGCAGTATTTT. It encodes CAWKTPSGRLTDTQYF. The whole variable domain, remainder taken from reference TRBV30 and TRBJ2-3, is SQTIHQWPATLVQPVGSPLSLECTVEGTSNPNLYWYRQAAGRGLQLLFYSVGIGQISSEVPQNLSASRPQDRQFILSSKKLLLSDSGFYLCAWKTPSGRLTDTQYFGPGTRLTVL.

The chain links TRBV7-2 to TRBJ2-5, with a possible D match to TRBD2 (5 bases). V was trimmed by 1 base and J by 1 base, leaving 10 bases between them. CDR1 and CDR2 (germline): SGHTA, FQGNSA. The length of the CDR3 is 15 residues. In DNA, the CDR3 is TGTGCCAGCAGCTTAGGTCATGGAGGCCAAGAGACCCAGTACTTC. This translates into CASSLGHGGQETQYF.

The chain couples TRBV14 to TRBJ1-1; no definite D call. The V gene's germline CDR1 is SGHDN and CDR2 FVKESK. The ends were cut back, 3 bases at V and 1 base at J, with 9 bases in the middle. This CDR3 is built from 14 residues. CDR3 nucleotide sequence: TGTGCCAGCAGCCAGGTAGTCTCGAACACTGAAGCTTTCTTT. Translating it yields CASSQVVSNTEAFF.

The sample holds a few counts of this clonotype. The CDR3 region has the DNA TGTGCCAGCAGAAAACGCAATGAGCAGTTCTTC. Translated: CASRKRNEQFF. The chain joins TRBV6-5 to TRBJ2-1; D is uncertain. The CDR3 is 11 amino acids. The ends were cut back, 6 bases at V and 6 bases at J, with 6 bases in the middle. Per germline, CDR1 MNHEY and CDR2 SVGAGI.

V and J are TRBV30 and TRBJ1-2; possibly TRBD1 for D (5 bases). Trimming stripped 4 bases from V and 2 bases from J, with 14 bases between. Per the germline V gene, CDR1 is GTSNPN and CDR2 is SVGIG (reference sequence). The CDR3 sequence is 14 residues long. CDR3 sequence: CAWILRGTNYGYTF. Written as DNA, the CDR3 is TGTGCCTGGATACTACGAGGGACGAACTATGGCTACACCTTC.

CDR3 amino acids: CASREQVTGELFF. The DNA of the CDR3 is TGTGCCAGCAGGGAACAAGTCACCGGGGAGCTGTTTTTT. The rearrangement uses TRBV6-2 or TRBV6-3 and TRBJ2-2; D not resolved. Trimming left V 6 bases short and J 4 bases short, with 9 bases between. Germline V gene sequence: CDR1 MNHEY, CDR2 SVGEGT. This CDR3 comprises 13 residues.